The clone carrying this T cell receptor beta chain was counted ten times or more. Its cognate antigen is unknown. Disease was node-negative on CT and PET/CT in all patients; none had prior chemotherapy, radiotherapy or other malignancies. V lost 0 bases, J lost 5 bases, and 13 bases lay in between. Germline CDR1 and CDR2: MGHRA and YSYEKL. This CDR3 region has 15 residues. This sample is drawn from a study of prognosis after radiotherapy for stage I lung cancer. Study-wide context: Among the enrolled patients, fourteen had newly diagnosed primary stage I lung tumors, while 5 or 6 had oligometastatic NSCLC following surgical resection of the primary tumor.

Using two-round multiplex PCR, the authors amplified TCR beta CDR3 from genomic DNA. Used in first-round PCR were primers specific to each TRBV and TRBJ gene. TCRdb reprocessed the multiplex PCR reads via MiXCR and lists one record per CDR3 protein. Of 15,000 to 20,000 distinct CDR3 sequences in the sample, roughly 28% are singletons; the top ten hold approximately 30%. Study-level findings and limits: Unique TCR clone counts went down once patients had stereotactic body radiation therapy, median roughly 10,000 versus 7,000.

The receptor's source is a donor over 45 with non-small cell lung cancer. The chain carries TRBV4-1 and TRBJ1-2; D perhaps matches TRBD1 (5 bases). The sample was PBMCs, taken before or after stereotactic body radiation therapy (not recorded which). The CDR3 loop is CASSQEPGLGYGYTF. DNA of the CDR3: TGCGCCAGCAGCCAAGAACCAGGGTTAGGGTATGGCTACACCTTC.